The 32 T cell receptor beta chains below come from one sample, sequenced in a study of tissue T cells after allogeneic stem cell transplantation. Time point: mouse harvest day 7 after allogeneic transplant. Mouse grafts combined 10^7 T-cell-depleted bone marrow cells with 10^6 splenic CD5+ T cells. Sequencing was performed with immunoSEQ multiplex PCR; in TCRdb, only in-frame clones are kept and a portion is missing. The sample lists 8,500 to 9,500 clones, roughly 45% seen once, with less than 8% in the top ten. The sample comprised gut tissue. The source of these receptors is a female BALB/c mouse given C57BL/6 T cells with graft-versus-host disease after an allogeneic hematopoietic cell transplant.

This clone appeared a few times. All gene names here are mouse names. The read stops 1 residue short of the end of the CDR3; the missing end is completed from the germline J gene. The chain is built from TRBV16 and TRBJ2-5; weak D call: TRBD2 (5 bases). The CDR3 is 14 amino acids. Trimming stripped 1 base from V and 3 bases from J, with 8 bases between. The germline V gene has CDR1 SGHSA and CDR2 FRNQAP. CDR3 in amino acids: CASSLVRTQDTQYF. Incomplete CDR3 DNA: TGTGCAAGCAGCTTAGTCCGGACTCAAGACACCCAGTAC. The variable domain in full, with the rest retrieved from reference TRBV16 and TRBJ2-5, is NAGVIQTPRHKVTGKGQEATLWCEPISGHSAVFWYRQTIVQGLEFLTYFRNQAPIDDSGMPKERFSAQMPNQSHSTLKIQSTQPQDSAVYLCASSLVRTQDTQYFGPGTRLLVL.

For this clone: The gene symbols are mouse symbols. The read gets to within 1 residue of the CDR3 end, and the germline J gene fills in the rest. The chain recombines TRBV3 with TRBJ1-1; 7 bases are a match to TRBD1. Germline V CDR1 and CDR2: SNHLY, FYNGKV (reference sequence). The CDR3 spans 14 residues. Germline trimming cut 4 bases from V and 4 bases from J; bases unmatched to any gene: 6. CDR3 in amino acids: CASSSRQGGTEVFF. The sequenced CDR3 bases are TGTGCCAGCAGCTCTAGACAGGGCGGCACAGAAGTCTTC.

On this clone itself: Any gene name here is a mouse gene name. The sequenced fragment ends 1 residue before the CDR3 boundary, so the rest is inferred from the germline J gene. The chain employs TRBV3 and TRBJ2-1; 9 bases line up with TRBD2. The J segment lost 6 bases and the V segment lost 2 bases, leaving 2 bases of the junction unmatched. The CDR3 totals 14 residues. CDR1 and CDR2 from the germline V gene are SNHLY and FYNGKV (reference sequence). The sequenced part of the CDR3 DNA is TGTGCCAGCAGCTTACGGGACTGGGTTGCTGAGCAGTTC. Translated: CASSLRDWVAEQF. The full CDR3 sequence reads CASSLRDWVAEQFF.

A remark on this clone: Gene names and germline match the mouse. The read halts 1 residue ahead of the CDR3 end, with the missing end drawn from the germline J gene. This chain uses TRBV13-2 with TRBJ2-1; D is uncertain. The CDR3 is 12 residues long. Trimming removed 4 bases at V and 3 bases at J, with 5 bases between. Per the germline V gene, CDR1 is NNHNN and CDR2 is SYGAGS (reference sequence). The covered CDR3 bases are TGTGCCAGCGGTCGGGTCTATGCTGAGCAGTTC. Its translation: CASGRVYAEQF. The whole CDR3 reads CASGRVYAEQFF.

This clone was observed a few times. The gene names here belong to mouse. The CDR3 end lies 1 residue beyond the end of the read and is filled in from the germline J gene. The rearrangement links TRBV23 to TRBJ1-4; the table's TRBD1 call for D was not verified on the DNA. The CDR3 loop spans 14 amino acids. The germline V gene has CDR1 KGHTA and CDR2 FQNQQP. CDR3 DNA (partial): TGCTCCAGCAGCCCGACAGGGTCCAACGAAAGATTATTT. It specifies CSSSPTGSNERLF. The full CDR3 sequence reads CSSSPTGSNERLFF.

On this clone: The gene symbols are mouse symbols. The chain's CDR3 is CASSQGQGTEVFF. The sequenced part of the CDR3 DNA is TGTGCCAGCAGCCAGGGACAGGGCACAGAAGTCTTC. This sequence joins TRBV4 and TRBJ1-1; 9 bases agree with TRBD1. The CDR3 end lies 1 residue beyond the end of the read and is filled in from the germline J gene. This CDR3 is 13 amino acids long. The V and J ends lost 5 bases and 4 bases, in that order; junction bases with no gene match: 2. CDR1 and CDR2 (germline): LGHDT, YNNKQL (reference sequence).

Details on this clone: Germline and genes: mouse. The sequence runs out 1 residue before the end of the CDR3; the remainder is reconstructed from the germline J gene. The genes are TRBV16 and TRBJ1-2; D may be TRBD1 (6 bases). CDR1 is SGHSA and CDR2 is FRNQAP in the germline V gene. V lost 9 bases, J lost 0 bases, and 11 bases lay in between. The CDR3 is made up of 13 amino acids. The DNA read from the CDR3 is TGTGCAAGTTCGGACAGCGCAAACTCCGACTACACC. It codes for CASSDSANSDYT. The full CDR3 is CASSDSANSDYTF.

This clone was counted between two and nine times. The germline and genes are mouse ones. The CDR3 is cut off 1 residue early in the read; its end comes from the germline J gene. The chain employs TRBV16 and TRBJ1-4, with 10 bases that match TRBD1. The CDR3 runs 16 residues. V dropped 2 bases and J dropped 4; count of bases not matched to a gene: 4. CDR1 is SGHSA and CDR2 is FRNQAP in the germline V gene. The sequenced part of the CDR3 DNA is TGTGCAAGCAGCTTATCGACAGGGGGCGGCAACGAAAGATTATTT. Its protein product is CASSLSTGGGNERLF. The whole CDR3 is CASSLSTGGGNERLFF.

To note about this clone: Each gene name is a mouse one. The sequence runs out 1 residue before the end of the CDR3; the remainder is reconstructed from the germline J gene. The chain joins TRBV23 to TRBJ2-3; TRBD2, the table's D call, lacks a check against the DNA. Germline CDR1 is KGHTA and CDR2 is FQNQQP. This CDR3 is built from 15 residues. The chain's CDR3 is CSSSQSWGSAETLYF. CDR3 bases read: TGCTCCAGCAGTCAATCATGGGGGAGTGCAGAAACGCTGTAT.

Comment on this clone: The genes and germline here are from mouse. The missing CDR3 end, 1 residue past where the read stops, is filled in from the germline J gene. Other DNA sequences in the same sample also yield this CDR3. The chain recombines TRBV26 with TRBJ1-1, with a possible D match to TRBD1 (6 bases). The germline V gene encodes CDR1 KGHPV and CDR2 FQNQEV (reference sequence). V shed 4 bases and J shed 1 base, with 7 bases lying between them. The CDR3 has 13 residues. CDR3 DNA, as far as it was read: TGTGCCAGCAGTCCGGGACAAAACACAGAAGTCTTC. Encoded protein: CASSPGQNTEVF. The CDR3 in full is CASSPGQNTEVFF.

As concerns this clone: Germline and genes here are mouse. Read data end 1 residue before the CDR3 end; the end is taken from the germline J gene. The V gene is TRBV12-2, the J gene TRBJ1-4, with 12 bases fitting TRBD1. The CDR3 contains 20 residues. J lost 7 bases, V lost 0 bases, and 17 bases had no gene match. The germline CDR1 and CDR2 sequences are SGHLS and HYDKME. CDR3 DNA, as far as it was read: TGTGCCAGCTCTCTCGGAGGGATACGATCCGGGACAGGGGGCGTCGAAAGATTATTT. Protein sequence: CASSLGGIRSGTGGVERLF. The full CDR3 protein reads CASSLGGIRSGTGGVERLFF. The variable domain in full, with the rest retrieved from reference TRBV12-2 and TRBJ1-4, is NSGVVQSPRYIIKGKGERSILKCIPISGHLSVAWYQQTQGQELKFFIQHYDKMERDKGNLPSRFSVQQFDDYHSEMNMSALELEDSAVYFCASSLGGIRSGTGGVERLFFGHGTKLSVL.

As for this clone: The germline and genes are mouse ones. The CDR3 is cut off 1 residue early in the read; its end comes from the germline J gene. V usage is TRBV13-2 and J usage is TRBJ2-7, with 12 bases lining up with TRBD2. The CDR3 loop spans 16 amino acids. With V trimmed by 0 bases and J by 3 bases, 4 bases remained unmatched. Germline CDR1 and CDR2: NNHNN and SYGAGS (reference sequence). The DNA read from the CDR3 is TGTGCCAGCGGTGATGCCCCGGGACTGGGGGGCTATGAACAGTAC. It yields the protein CASGDAPGLGGYEQY. The CDR3, in full, reads CASGDAPGLGGYEQYF.

About this clone: The gene names here belong to mouse. The read ends 1 residue before the CDR3 terminus; that terminus is restored from the germline J gene. The rearrangement links TRBV26 to TRBJ2-5; 10 bases are a match to TRBD1. Trimming removed 6 bases from V and 5 bases from J; junction bases left unmatched: 2. Germline CDR1 is KGHPV and CDR2 is FQNQEV (reference sequence). CDR3 length: 13 residues. The CDR3 DNA, read in part, is TGTGCCAGCAGGGACAGGGGGGGAGACACCCAGTAC. Protein: CASRDRGGDTQY. The complete CDR3 reads CASRDRGGDTQYF.

Details on this clone: Any gene name here is a mouse gene name. The CDR3 end is not reached by the read, which stops 1 residue before it; the germline J gene fills it in. The rearrangement links TRBV31 to TRBJ2-7; 11 positions agree with TRBD2. This CDR3 region has 14 residues. V lost 4 bases to trimming and J lost 4 bases; unmatched junction nucleotides: 6. Germline V CDR1 and CDR2: GKSSPN, SITVG. Incomplete CDR3 DNA: TGTGCCTGGACCTCCGGGACTGGGGGTTATGAACAGTAC. As protein: CAWTSGTGGYEQY. Given in full, the CDR3 is CAWTSGTGGYEQYF.

Concerning this clone itself: Here the gene names and germline are mouse. The read finishes 1 residue shy of the CDR3 end, and the germline J gene is used to complete it. This sequence joins TRBV16 and TRBJ2-7; TRBD2 aligns across 12 bases. Germline V lookup: CDR1 SGHSA, CDR2 FRNQAP. The CDR3 covers 15 residues. Trimming took 1 base from V and 6 from J; bases not matched to a gene: 4. Incomplete CDR3 DNA: TGTGCAAGCAGCTTAGCCGGGACTGGGGGGTTTGAACAGTAC. This sequence encodes CASSLAGTGGFEQY. The entire CDR3 sequence reads CASSLAGTGGFEQYF.

This clone rates as medium-sized (0.01 to 0.1%). Gene names are mouse gene names. Read sequence stops 1 residue before the CDR3 end, and the germline J gene provides the missing end. The V call is TRBV26, the J call TRBJ2-7, with 10 bases lining up with TRBD1. J was trimmed by 7 bases and V by 6 bases; bases with no gene match: 6. CDR3 length: 13 amino acids. The V gene's germline CDR1 is KGHPV and CDR2 FQNQEV (reference sequence). The CDR3 DNA, read in part, is TGTGCCAGCAGCAGACAGGGGGCAGGGGAACAGTAC. It yields the protein CASSRQGAGEQY. The full CDR3 protein reads CASSRQGAGEQYF.

By sample fraction, this clone is medium-sized (0.01 to 0.1%). Genes here carry mouse names. Here the CDR3 reads CASSPGQTNSDYTF. CDR3 DNA (partial): TGTGCCAGCAGTCCCGGACAGACAAACTCCGACTACACC. The rearrangement links TRBV26 to TRBJ1-2, with a weak D call TRBD1 (6 bases). The read terminates 1 residue before the CDR3 end, so the remaining end is supplied by the germline J gene. Trimming shortened V by 4 bases and J by 0 bases, and 9 bases separated the two germline ends. Germline V gene lookup returns CDR1 KGHPV and CDR2 FQNQEV (reference sequence). The CDR3 loop spans 14 amino acids.

Concerning this clone: Any gene name here is a mouse gene name. The read terminates 1 residue before the CDR3 end, so the remaining end is supplied by the germline J gene. The gene calls are TRBV5 and TRBJ2-7; D possibly uses TRBD1 or TRBD2 (5 bases each). Germline CDR1 is LGHNA and CDR2 is YNLKQL (reference sequence). This CDR3 has 15 amino acids. V lost 0 bases and J 0 bases, leaving 9 bases between the germline ends. CDR3 residues: CASSQDGASSYEQYF. Incomplete CDR3 DNA: TGTGCCAGCAGCCAAGACGGGGCAAGCTCCTATGAACAGTAC.

Concerning this clone: Each gene name is a mouse one. Here the CDR3 reads CASASGNYAEQFF. The part of the CDR3 DNA that was read is TGTGCCAGCGCGAGCGGGAACTATGCTGAGCAGTTC. The chain uses TRBV26 and TRBJ2-1; D remains unclear. The read ends 1 residue early relative to the CDR3; the germline J gene fills the gap. Germline assignment: CDR1 KGHPV and CDR2 FQNQEV (reference sequence). V dropped 8 bases and J dropped 1 base, with 9 bases sitting between them. The CDR3 loop spans 13 amino acids.

This clone has a single count. Gene names and germline refer to mouse. Here the CDR3 reads CASSPGQGAYEQYF. CDR3 DNA, as far as it was read: TGTGCCAGCTCTCCGGGACAGGGGGCTTATGAACAGTAC. The chain uses TRBV12-1 and TRBJ2-7, with 12 positions matching TRBD1. The CDR3 extends 1 residue past the end of the read, so its final part is completed from the germline J gene. Germline assignment: CDR1 SGHSN and CDR2 HYEKVE. V lost 2 bases, J lost 4 bases, and 2 bases stayed unmatched. This CDR3 contains 14 residues.

A word on this clone: The listed genes are named as in mouse. The CDR3 goes on 1 residue after the read ends, and that part is filled in from the germline J gene. The genes are TRBV26 and TRBJ2-3, with 9 bases lining up with TRBD2. V shed 1 base and J 4 bases; nucleotides not matched to a gene: 3. The CDR3 consists of 15 residues. Germline values: CDR1 KGHPV, CDR2 FQNQEV (reference sequence). CDR3 bases read: TGTGCCAGCAGTCTGTTTGGGGGGGCGCCAGAAACGCTGTAT. This encodes CASSLFGGAPETLY. The full CDR3 sequence reads CASSLFGGAPETLYF.

In its sample, this clone is medium-sized. Each gene name is a mouse one. The CDR3 end falls 1 residue outside the read, so it is completed with the germline J gene. The chain joins TRBV3 to TRBJ1-3; D is unclear. V lost 2 bases and J 0 bases, leaving 5 bases between the germline ends. The CDR3 extends over 14 amino acids. Germline-derived CDR1 and CDR2 are SNHLY and FYNGKV (reference sequence). The CDR3 loop reads CASSLRDSGNTLYF. Partial CDR3 DNA: TGTGCCAGCAGCTTACGGGATTCTGGAAATACGCTCTAT. Looking up the rest from reference TRBV3 and TRBJ1-3 gives the full variable domain: GPKVLQIPSHQIIDMGQMVTLNCDPVSNHLYFYWYKQILGQQMEFLVNFYNGKVMEKSKLFKDQFSVERPDGSYFTLKIQPTALEDSAVYFCASSLRDSGNTLYFGEGSRLIVV.

Of note for this clone: These gene names are mouse names. Read data end 1 residue before the CDR3 end; the end is taken from the germline J gene. The chain links TRBV3 to TRBJ1-5; possible D gene TRBD1, 5 bases. The length of the CDR3 is 13 residues. Trimming took 3 bases from V and 4 from J, leaving 7 bases between them. CDR1 and CDR2 from the germline V gene are SNHLY and FYNGKV (reference sequence). CDR3: CASSFDSNQAPLF. The sequenced CDR3 bases are TGTGCCAGCAGCTTCGACAGTAACCAGGCTCCGCTT.

On this clone: Genes and germline are mouse. The read comes to an end 1 residue before the CDR3 does, leaving the germline J gene to fill in the end. The chain couples TRBV15 to TRBJ2-2; either TRBD1 or TRBD2 may supply D (5 bases each). V was clipped by 1 base and J by 2 bases, with 8 bases between them. Per the germline V gene, CDR1 is SGHND and CDR2 is FRSKSL. The CDR3 spans 15 residues. CDR3 DNA, as far as it was read: TGTGCCAGCAGTTTAGGGGGGTCGAACACCGGGCAGCTCTAC. As protein: CASSLGGSNTGQLY. The complete CDR3 protein is CASSLGGSNTGQLYF.

In the case of this clone: Mouse gene names apply. The CDR3 goes on 1 residue after the read ends, and that part is filled in from the germline J gene. The chain combines TRBV1 with TRBJ1-6, with 7 bases fitting TRBD1. TRBJ1-6 is recorded as an ORF, its role being uncertain. The CDR3 spans 16 residues. Losses at the gene ends were 3 bases for V and 1 base for J; bases not matched to a gene: 3. From germline, CDR1 is NSQYPW and CDR2 LRSPGD (reference sequence). CDR3 residues: CTCSAQQGSYNSPLYF. CDR3 bases read: TGCACCTGCAGTGCCCAACAGGGGTCCTATAATTCGCCCCTCTAC.

A word on this clone: Gene names are the mouse ones. The read gets to within 1 residue of the CDR3 end, and the germline J gene fills in the rest. V gene TRBV1 combines with J gene TRBJ2-5, with 9 bases identical to TRBD2. The germline gives CDR1 NSQYPW, CDR2 LRSPGD (reference sequence). V was clipped by 5 bases and J by 4 bases; unmatched bases: 4. The CDR3 is 14 residues long. The part of the CDR3 DNA that was read is TGCACCTGCAGTCTCCTGGGGGGGGAAGACACCCAGTAC. This sequence encodes CTCSLLGGEDTQY. The entire CDR3 protein is CTCSLLGGEDTQYF. Full variable domain (outside the CDR3, taken from reference TRBV1 and TRBJ2-5): VTLLEQNPRWRLVPRGQAVNLRCILKNSQYPWMSWYQQDLQKQLQWLFTLRSPGDKEVKSLPGADYLATRVTDTELRLQVANMSQGRTLYCTCSLLGGEDTQYFGPGTRLLVL.

Comment on this clone: Gene names follow the mouse nomenclature. The read ends 1 residue shy of where the CDR3 ends; the end is completed using the germline J gene. The chain has TRBV5 and TRBJ2-2, with D hard to call. Germline V gene sequence: CDR1 LGHNA, CDR2 YNLKQL (reference sequence). V lost 4 bases and J 3 bases, leaving 6 bases between the germline ends. The CDR3 spans 13 residues. The CDR3 protein is CASSLTDTGQLYF. Incomplete CDR3 DNA: TGTGCCAGCAGCCTTACAGACACCGGGCAGCTCTAC.

Points on this clone: Gene and germline names: mouse. The read ends 1 residue early relative to the CDR3; the germline J gene fills the gap. The V gene is TRBV16, the J gene TRBJ1-1; 8 nucleotides agree with TRBD1. Germline trimming cut 0 bases from V and 4 bases from J; bases unmatched to any gene: 1. CDR3 length: 14 amino acids. Germline-derived CDR1 and CDR2 are SGHSA and FRNQAP. CDR3 residues: CASSLDTGGTEVFF. The CDR3 bases that were read are TGTGCAAGCAGCTTAGATACAGGGGGCACAGAAGTCTTC.

A few counts support this clone. The gene names given are mouse names. The read ends 1 residue shy of where the CDR3 ends; the end is completed using the germline J gene. V and J are TRBV12-2 and TRBJ2-1; tentatively, D is TRBD1 (5 bases). Germline V CDR1 and CDR2: SGHLS, HYDKME. This CDR3 spans 12 amino acids. Trimming left V 4 bases short and J 4 bases short, with 7 bases between. This CDR3 reads CASSPGYAEQFF. CDR3 bases read: TGTGCCAGCTCCCCAGGGTATGCTGAGCAGTTC. The complete variable domain, with remaining parts taken from reference TRBV12-2 and TRBJ2-1, reads NSGVVQSPRYIIKGKGERSILKCIPISGHLSVAWYQQTQGQELKFFIQHYDKMERDKGNLPSRFSVQQFDDYHSEMNMSALELEDSAVYFCASSPGYAEQFFGPGTRLTVL.

Notes on this clone: All gene names here are mouse names. The CDR3 is cut off 1 residue early in the read; its end comes from the germline J gene. The rearrangement joins TRBV23 to TRBJ1-2; the table names TRBD1, a call not compared with the DNA. CDR3 size: 15 residues. Germline loops: CDR1 KGHTA, CDR2 FQNQQP. Partial CDR3 DNA: TGCTCCAGCAGTCAATCGCAGGGGGCCATCTCCGACTACACC. Encoded protein: CSSSQSQGAISDYT. In full, the CDR3 reads CSSSQSQGAISDYTF.

Turning to this clone: The genes and germline here are from mouse. The read terminates 1 residue ahead of where the CDR3 ends, so the germline J gene completes it. The chain carries TRBV3 and TRBJ2-4; TRBD2 matches at 9 bases. The CDR3 totals 16 residues. From germline, CDR1 is SNHLY and CDR2 FYNGKV (reference sequence). V was pared by 5 bases and J by 0 bases, with 6 bases of the junction left unmatched. The DNA read from the CDR3 is TGTGCCAGCAGCCACCGACTGGGGGTTAGTCAAAACACCTTGTAC. This sequence encodes CASSHRLGVSQNTLY. The CDR3, in full, reads CASSHRLGVSQNTLYF.

This clone rates as medium-sized. Gene names refer to mouse genes. The read falls 1 residue short of the CDR3 end, and the missing part is taken from the germline J gene. The chain links TRBV26 to TRBJ1-5; a possible D gene is TRBD1 (6 bases). Looked up from germline, CDR1 is KGHPV and CDR2 is FQNQEV (reference sequence). The ends were cut back, 4 bases at V and 0 bases at J, with 7 bases in the middle. This CDR3 has 14 residues. The part of the CDR3 DNA that was read is TGTGCCAGCAGTCGGGACATTAACAACCAGGCTCCGCTT. Its translation is CASSRDINNQAPL. The complete CDR3 reads CASSRDINNQAPLF.